This T cell receptor beta chain originates from a study of blood T cell repertoires in COVID-19. Study-wide context: Samples of COVID-19 (acute and convalescent) were obtained from the United States, Italy and Spain. The analysed material was cDNA or gDNA that came from T cells, B-cell-depleted T cells, or PBMCs.

This clone was seen a single time. As processed by the authors: Estimated nucleated cell counts came from reference gene primer amplification. Profiling relied on immunoSEQ multiplex PCR, and the TCRdb table lists in-frame clones only, not all of them. V, J and clone size reflect that table, while D and trimming were determined from the DNA. Seen here are approximately 84,000 clones, roughly nine tenths observed once, and the top ten hold approximately 1.6%. The TCR sequence derives from a human donor with active COVID-19. The donor label of this sample is uncertain. Sequencing was performed on peripheral blood.

This CDR3 reads CASSPTGSDNSPLHF. For the CDR3, the DNA is TGTGCCAGCTCGCCGACAGGGTCCGATAATTCACCCCTCCACTTT. This chain links TRBV18 with TRBJ1-6; TRBD1 matches 7 bases. With 6 bases clipped from V and 5 bases from J, the junction kept 7 bases outside the gene matches. The germline V gene has CDR1 KGHSH and CDR2 LQKENI. There are 15 residues in the CDR3.